Each of the 19 T cell receptor beta chains below was sequenced from the same sample in a study of metastatic and nonmetastatic thyroid tumors. TCRdb re-analyzed the PCR reads through MiXCR. The data contain roughly 20,000 clones, more than 35% of them singletons. Every patient underwent thyroid surgery untreated. Sequenced material: tumor tissue. The receptors originated from a female donor with papillary thyroid cancer or a benign thyroid nodule (not recorded which). Some clones in this sample may be carry-over from other donors' samples.

This clone was seen a few times. The chain carries TRBV5-1 and TRBJ2-7; 8 bases fit TRBD2. Trimming at V came to 2 bases and at J to 4 bases, leaving 5 bases not matched to a gene. CDR1 and CDR2 (germline): SGHRS, YFSETQ. The CDR3 has 14 amino acids. CDR3 bases: TGCGCCAGCAGCTTAGCGGGAGAGGCGTACGAGCAGTACTTC. It encodes CASSLAGEAYEQYF. Variable domain in full (rest from reference TRBV5-1 and TRBJ2-7): KAGVTQTPRYLIKTRGQQVTLSCSPISGHRSVSWYQQTPGQGLQFLFEYFSETQRNKGNFPGRFSGRQFSNSRSEMNVSTLELGDSALYLCASSLAGEAYEQYFGPGTRLTVT.

CDR3 region: CASRDIAGEYEQYF. The DNA of the CDR3 is TGTGCCAGCAGGGATATAGCGGGAGAGTACGAGCAGTACTTC. This chain connects TRBV2 to TRBJ2-7; TRBD2 aligns across 9 bases. The CDR3 spans 14 residues. From germline, CDR1 is SNHLY and CDR2 FYNNEI. J gave up 4 bases and V 6 bases, and 7 bases lay outside the gene matches.

V is TRBV11-2 and J is TRBJ2-3; 11 nucleotides agree with TRBD2. This CDR3 is built from 18 residues. The germline gives CDR1 SGHAT, CDR2 FQNNGV. The J segment lost 1 base and the V segment lost 3 bases, leaving 9 bases of the junction unmatched. CDR3 nucleotide sequence: TGTGCCAGCAGCTTCGGTTGGGGACTAGCGGAAGGCACAGATACGCAGTATTTT. This translates into CASSFGWGLAEGTDTQYF.

This clone has a handful of counts. The V and J genes are TRBV6-2 or TRBV6-3 and TRBJ2-7; D is unresolved. The V end was cut by 7 bases, the J end by 4 bases, with 20 bases between. The CDR3 sequence is 15 residues long. Looked up from germline, CDR1 is MNHEY and CDR2 is SVGEGT. CDR3 nucleotide sequence: TGTGCCAGCAACCGGGTGTCGGTAGGCCAGTACGAGCAGTACTTC. It codes for CASNRVSVGQYEQYF.

The CDR3 region has the DNA TGCAGTGCTAAGAGAGCGGAGGGTTACAATGAGCAGTTCTTC. Translated: CSAKRAEGYNEQFF. The rearrangement uses TRBV20-1 and TRBJ2-1, with D maybe TRBD2 (6 bases). Trimming removed 4 bases at V and 4 bases at J, with 14 bases between. CDR1 is DFQATT and CDR2 is SNEGSKA in the germline V gene (reference sequence). The CDR3 extends over 14 amino acids.

This clone occurred a few times. The chain combines TRBV6-1 with TRBJ1-6, with 8 bases that match TRBD1. This CDR3 contains 15 residues. CDR1 and CDR2 from the germline V gene are MNHNS and SASEGT. The trim removed 1 base at V and 9 bases at J, leaving 5 bases unmatched. The CDR3 DNA reads as TGTGCCAGCAGTGAAGAGGGGCAGGGGGCTTCACCCCTCCACTTT. It yields the protein CASSEEGQGASPLHF.

This clone was observed a few times. The V and J genes are TRBV28 and TRBJ2-7; D possibly matches TRBD1 or TRBD2 (5 bases each). The V and J ends lost 6 bases and 0 bases respectively, with 15 bases between them. This CDR3 has 15 amino acids. CDR1 is MDHEN and CDR2 is SYDVKM in the germline V gene. CDR3 DNA: TGTGCCAGCAGCTACTTAGGGGACGACTCCTACGAGCAGTACTTC. It is translated as CASSYLGDDSYEQYF.

This clone appeared a few times. The V gene is TRBV7-2, the J gene TRBJ2-3; 9 nucleotides match TRBD1. Losses at the gene ends were 1 base for V and 8 bases for J; bases not matched to a gene: 4. The CDR3 totals 14 residues. The germline CDR1 and CDR2 sequences are SGHTA and FQGNSA. In nucleotides, the CDR3 is TGTGCCAGCAGCTTAGGACAGGGGGGCGGTACGCAGTATTTT. It codes for CASSLGQGGGTQYF.

In its sample, this clone was seen a few times. The rearrangement links TRBV28 to TRBJ2-1, with 7 bases fitting TRBD2. V shed 6 bases and J 0 bases; nucleotides not matched to a gene: 5. The CDR3 consists of 15 residues. Germline V gene sequence: CDR1 MDHEN, CDR2 SYDVKM. CDR3 sequence (DNA): TGTGCCAGCAGGCTGGGGGGGAGCTCCTACAATGAGCAGTTCTTC. It codes for CASRLGGSSYNEQFF.

The rearrangement joins TRBV9 to TRBJ2-1; no clear D. This CDR3 spans 15 amino acids. CDR1 is SGDLS and CDR2 is YYNGEE in the germline V gene. With 0 bases removed from V and 3 bases from J, the gap between germline ends came to 10 bases. The CDR3 nucleotides read TGTGCCAGCAGCGTAGAAGTAGCAGACTACAATGAGCAGTTCTTC. Its translation: CASSVEVADYNEQFF.

The rearrangement uses TRBV20-1 and TRBJ2-1; 9 bases match TRBD2. This CDR3 is built from 14 residues. Germline lookup yields CDR1 DFQATT and CDR2 SNEGSKA (reference sequence). V lost 2 bases, J lost 8 bases, and 7 bases stayed unmatched. The CDR3 is CSARNVLAGDEQFF. As DNA, the CDR3 is TGCAGTGCTAGAAATGTACTAGCGGGCGATGAGCAGTTCTTC.

This clone was seen more than once but under ten times. The V and J genes are TRBV6-2 or TRBV6-3 and TRBJ1-5, with D possibly being TRBD1 (6 bases). V was cut by 6 bases and J by 4 bases, with 13 bases left in between. Germline CDR1 and CDR2: MNHEY and SVGEGT. This CDR3 has 14 residues. This chain's CDR3 is CASSNGQMNQPQHF. The CDR3 region has the DNA TGTGCCAGCAGCAACGGACAGATGAATCAGCCCCAGCATTTT.

V gene TRBV19 combines with J gene TRBJ1-5; 9 bases match TRBD1. The germline V gene has CDR1 LNHDA and CDR2 SQIVND (reference sequence). V dropped 2 bases and J dropped 5; count of bases not matched to a gene: 1. This CDR3 contains 14 residues. The CDR3 is CASSIWTGDQPQHF. The CDR3 DNA sequence: TGTGCCAGTAGTATATGGACAGGGGATCAGCCCCAGCATTTT.

This chain links TRBV6-1 with TRBJ2-1; no clear D gene. Trimming removed 8 bases from V and 6 bases from J, with 8 bases in between. Germline CDR1 and CDR2: MNHNS and SASEGT. CDR3 length: 11 amino acids. As DNA, the CDR3 is TGTGCCAGCGCCCTGGGCAATGAGCAGTTCTTC. Its translation: CASALGNEQFF.

The chain is built from TRBV28 and TRBJ2-7; weak D call: TRBD1 (5 bases). Germline-derived CDR1 and CDR2 are MDHEN and SYDVKM. V shed 5 bases and J shed 7 bases, with 21 bases lying between them. This CDR3 comprises 15 residues. The DNA of the CDR3 is TGTGCCAGCAGTACCCCCGGTGGCAGGGTATGGGAGCAGTACTTC. This codes for CASSTPGGRVWEQYF.

This chain links TRBV9 with TRBJ2-7; D ambiguous. The CDR3 runs to 14 residues. The germline V gene has CDR1 SGDLS and CDR2 YYNGEE. V lost 4 bases and J 1 base, leaving 12 bases between the germline ends. For the CDR3, the DNA is TGTGCCAGCAGCCCAGCTTTGGTTTCCTACGAGCAGTACTTC. It encodes CASSPALVSYEQYF. The full variable domain, its missing parts supplied by reference TRBV9 and TRBJ2-7, is DSGVTQTPKHLITATGQRVTLRCSPRSGDLSVYWYQQSLDQGLQFLIQYYNGEERAKGNILERFSAQQFPDLHSELNLSSLELGDSALYFCASSPALVSYEQYFGPGTRLTVT.

J is TRBJ1-3 and V is TRBV7-2; a possible D gene is TRBD1 (5 bases). Germline V gene sequence: CDR1 SGHTA, CDR2 FQGNSA. With 1 base removed from V and 2 bases from J, the gap between germline ends came to 15 bases. The CDR3 covers 17 residues. The CDR3 DNA is TGTGCCAGCAGCTTAGGCTTCCGGGGGACTCCTGGAAACACCATATATTTT. Protein sequence: CASSLGFRGTPGNTIYF.

This clone was detected only a few times. The chain employs TRBV11-2 and TRBJ2-3, with a weak D call TRBD1 (6 bases). Germline-derived CDR1 and CDR2 are SGHAT and FQNNGV. The V gene lost 1 base and the J gene lost 8 bases, with 16 bases spanning the gap. This CDR3 is 15 amino acids long. CDR3 residues: CASSLGGQSRGTQYF. In nucleotides, the CDR3 is TGTGCCAGCAGCTTAGGAGGACAGTCACGGGGTACGCAGTATTTT. Based on the CDR3 plus reference TRBV11-2 and TRBJ2-3, the full variable domain is EAGVAQSPRYKIIEKRQSVAFWCNPISGHATLYWYQQILGQGPKLLIQFQNNGVVDDSQLPKDRFSAERLKGVDSTLKIQPAKLEDSAVYLCASSLGGQSRGTQYFGPGTRLTVL.

The chain links TRBV6-5 to TRBJ1-1; D gene uncertain. This CDR3 contains 14 residues. From germline, CDR1 is MNHEY and CDR2 SVGAGI. Trimming took off 6 bases at V and 0 bases at J, with 11 bases between the two ends. The CDR3 here is CASRLQLMNTEAFF. CDR3 DNA: TGTGCCAGCAGATTACAGCTTATGAACACTGAAGCTTTCTTT.